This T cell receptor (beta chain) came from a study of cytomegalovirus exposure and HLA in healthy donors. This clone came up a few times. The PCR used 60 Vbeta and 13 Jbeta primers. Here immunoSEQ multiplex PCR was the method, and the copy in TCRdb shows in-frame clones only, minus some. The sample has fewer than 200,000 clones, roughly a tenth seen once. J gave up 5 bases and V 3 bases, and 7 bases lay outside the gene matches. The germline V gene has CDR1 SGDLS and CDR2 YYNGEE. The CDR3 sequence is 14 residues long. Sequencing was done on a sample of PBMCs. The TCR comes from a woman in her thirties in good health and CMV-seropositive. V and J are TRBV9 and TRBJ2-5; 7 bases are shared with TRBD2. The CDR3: CASSAHGLDETQYF. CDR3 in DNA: TGTGCCAGCAGCGCACATGGACTAGATGAGACCCAGTACTTC.